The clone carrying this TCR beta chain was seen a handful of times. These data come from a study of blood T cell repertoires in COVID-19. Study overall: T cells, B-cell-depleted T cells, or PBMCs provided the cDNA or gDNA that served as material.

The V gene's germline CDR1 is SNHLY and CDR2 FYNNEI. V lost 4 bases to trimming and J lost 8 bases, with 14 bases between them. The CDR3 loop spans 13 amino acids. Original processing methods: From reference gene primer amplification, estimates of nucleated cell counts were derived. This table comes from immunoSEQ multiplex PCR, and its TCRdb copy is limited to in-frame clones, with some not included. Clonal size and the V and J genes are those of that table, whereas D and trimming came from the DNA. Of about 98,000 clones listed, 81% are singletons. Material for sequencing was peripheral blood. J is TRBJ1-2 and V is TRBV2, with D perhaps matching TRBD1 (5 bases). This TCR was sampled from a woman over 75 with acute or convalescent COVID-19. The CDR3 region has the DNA TGTGCCAGCAGTGGGGGGGGGACCCTAGGCTACACCTTC. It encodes CASSGGGTLGYTF.